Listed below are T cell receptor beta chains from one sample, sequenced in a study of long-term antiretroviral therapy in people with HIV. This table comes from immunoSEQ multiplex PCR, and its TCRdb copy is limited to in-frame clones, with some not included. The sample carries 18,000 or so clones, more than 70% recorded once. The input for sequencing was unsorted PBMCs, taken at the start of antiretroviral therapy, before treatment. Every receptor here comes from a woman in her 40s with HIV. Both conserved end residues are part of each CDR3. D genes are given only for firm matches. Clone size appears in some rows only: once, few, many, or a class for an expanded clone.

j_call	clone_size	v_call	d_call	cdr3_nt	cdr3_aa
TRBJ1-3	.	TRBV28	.	TGTGCCAGCGGGCAGGGCGAGTGGAACACCATATATTTT	CASGQGEWNTIYF
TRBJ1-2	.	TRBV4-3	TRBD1	TGCGCCAGCAGCCAAGACAGGGGGTATGGAGGCTACACCTTC	CASSQDRGYGGYTF
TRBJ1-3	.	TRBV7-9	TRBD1	TGTGCCAGCAGCCTACAGGGGACTGGAAACACCATATATTTT	CASSLQGTGNTIYF
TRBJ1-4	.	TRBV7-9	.	TGTGCCAGCAGCTTAACAAATGAAAAACTGTTTTTT	CASSLTNEKLFF
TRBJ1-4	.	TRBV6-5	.	TGTGCCAGCAGCCCCAACGTTGCAACTAATGAAAAACTGTTTTTT	CASSPNVATNEKLFF
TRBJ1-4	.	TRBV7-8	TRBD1	TGTGCCAGCAGCTTAGTTCCGTCCCGGGACAGGGGCTCAGCTGAAAAACTGTTTTTT	CASSLVPSRDRGSAEKLFF
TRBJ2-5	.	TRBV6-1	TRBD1	TGTGCCAGCAGTGAAGTGAGGCAGGGGGCAGGGGGGACCCAGTACTTC	CASSEVRQGAGGTQYF
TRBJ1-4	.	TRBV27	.	TGTGCCAGCAGTTTATCTGGGGTTGTGAACGAAAAACTGTTTTTT	CASSLSGVVNEKLFF
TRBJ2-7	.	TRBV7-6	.	TGTGCCAGCAGCAAAACCTTTTCGCGGGGCGGAGAGCAGTACTTC	CASSKTFSRGGEQYF
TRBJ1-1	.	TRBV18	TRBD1	TGTGCCAGCTCACCACGGGAAGGGGGCATGACTGAAGCTTTCTTT	CASSPREGGMTEAFF
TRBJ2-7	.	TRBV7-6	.	TGTGCCAGCAGCTTAAATCAGGGCCCCACCTACGAGCAGTACTTC	CASSLNQGPTYEQYF
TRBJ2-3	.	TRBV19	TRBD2	TGTGCCAGTAGTATTGATGCGGGGGTTCCCCCGGGCACAGATACGCAGTATTTT	CASSIDAGVPPGTDTQYF
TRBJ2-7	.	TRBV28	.	TGTGCCAGCAGCCTCAAGCAGGGACCCTACGAGCAGTACTTC	CASSLKQGPYEQYF
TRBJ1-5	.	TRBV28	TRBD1	TGTGCCACGAAGATAAGACAGGGAGTCAATCAGCCCCAGCATTTT	CATKIRQGVNQPQHF
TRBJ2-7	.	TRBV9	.	TGTGCCAGCAGCGTAGGGTCGGGGGGCTTAAGCTACGAGCAGTACTTC	CASSVGSGGLSYEQYF
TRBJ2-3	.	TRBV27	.	TGTGCCAGCAGTCGCGGCCAAGGTACGCAGTATTTT	CASSRGQGTQYF
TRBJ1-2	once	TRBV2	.	TGTGCCAGCAGTGAAGCGCGGCAGAGAGCTAACTATGGCTACACCTTC	CASSEARQRANYGYTF
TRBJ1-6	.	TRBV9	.	TGTGCCAGCAGCGTAGGTAGTCGGGTCTCCTATAATTCACCCCTCCACTTT	CASSVGSRVSYNSPLHF
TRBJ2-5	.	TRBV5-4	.	TGTGCCAGCAGCCCGTCCGAGGGCGAGACCCAGTACTTC	CASSPSEGETQYF
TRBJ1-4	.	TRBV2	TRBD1	TGTGCCAGTAATAGAAGGGGACAGGGGAATGAAAAACTGTTTTTT	CASNRRGQGNEKLFF
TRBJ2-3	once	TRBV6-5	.	TGTGCCAGCAGTTACCCCCACGCTGGCACAGATACGCAGTATTTT	CASSYPHAGTDTQYF
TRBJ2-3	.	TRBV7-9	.	TGTGCCAGCAGCCGCTCGACAGATACGCAGTATTTT	CASSRSTDTQYF
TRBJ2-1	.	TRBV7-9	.	TGTGCCAGCAGCTTAGGGACGATTGGGCCCACGTCCTACAATGAGCAGTTCTTC	CASSLGTIGPTSYNEQFF
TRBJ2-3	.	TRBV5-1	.	TGCGCCAGCAGCTCAGGGGACTTCACAGATACGCAGTATTTT	CASSSGDFTDTQYF
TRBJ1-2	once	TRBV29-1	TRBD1	TGCAGCGTTGGACAGGGTGTCGCCTATGGCTACACCTTC	CSVGQGVAYGYTF
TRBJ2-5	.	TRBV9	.	TGTGCCAGCACAGGTCATGAGACCCAGTACTTC	CASTGHETQYF
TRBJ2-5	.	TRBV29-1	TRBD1	TGCAGCGTTGGACAGGGTGGAGAGACCCAGTACTTC	CSVGQGGETQYF
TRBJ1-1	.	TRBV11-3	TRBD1	TGTGCCAGCAGCTTAAGCGGACAGGGGGCCACTGAAGCTTTCTTT	CASSLSGQGATEAFF
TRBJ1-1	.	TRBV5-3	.	TGTGCCAGAAGACAAGACGGGCTGAACACTGAAGCTTTCTTT	CARRQDGLNTEAFF
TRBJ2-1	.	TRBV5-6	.	TGTGCCAGCAGCGACCGTTACAGGGCCTCTAGCTCCTACAATGAGCAGTTCTTC	CASSDRYRASSSYNEQFF
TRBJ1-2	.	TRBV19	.	TGTGCCAGTAACTGGGACGGCCCTAACTATGGCTACACCTTC	CASNWDGPNYGYTF
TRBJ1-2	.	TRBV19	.	TGTGCCAGTAGTACGGTTGGGGGGCGCAGAATTTCCTATGGCTACACCTTC	CASSTVGGRRISYGYTF
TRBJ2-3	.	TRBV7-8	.	TGTGCCAGCAGCTTAGGAAGGGCCGTAGATACGCAGTATTTT	CASSLGRAVDTQYF
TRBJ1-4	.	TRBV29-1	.	TGCAGCGTTGAAGGGAGCAGAACTAATGAAAAACTGTTTTTT	CSVEGSRTNEKLFF
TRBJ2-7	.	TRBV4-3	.	TGCGCCAGCAGCCAAGAAGGGGGGCGAGACGAGCAGTACTTC	CASSQEGGRDEQYF
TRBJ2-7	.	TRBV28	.	TGTGCCACCGCGGGGCAGGGGCTCTACGAGCAGTACTTC	CATAGQGLYEQYF
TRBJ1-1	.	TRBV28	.	TGTGCCACCAAGGGGTCGGCAGGAAGTAGCACTGAAGCTTTCTTT	CATKGSAGSSTEAFF
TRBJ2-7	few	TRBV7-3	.	TGTGCCAGCAGCTTTAGGGAAGATTGGGGCTACGAGCAGTACTTC	CASSFREDWGYEQYF
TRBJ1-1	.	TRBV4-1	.	TGCGCCAGCAGCCAATCGGAGGGTGGGACTGAAGCTTTCTTT	CASSQSEGGTEAFF
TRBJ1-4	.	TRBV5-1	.	TGCGCCAGCAGTCGGGGGGCGCAGGCAACTAATGAAAAACTGTTTTTT	CASSRGAQATNEKLFF
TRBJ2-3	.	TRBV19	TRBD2	TGTGCCAGTAGTATAACTAGCGGGTATACAGATACGCAGTATTTT	CASSITSGYTDTQYF
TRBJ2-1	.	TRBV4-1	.	TGCGCCAGCAGCCAAGCGGACCTTATCTCCTACAATGAGCAGTTCTTC	CASSQADLISYNEQFF
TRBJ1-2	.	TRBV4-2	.	TGTGCCAGCAGCCAAGGTGCGGGAATGTATGGCTACACCTTC	CASSQGAGMYGYTF